The text below deals with one T cell receptor (beta chain). Looked up from germline, CDR1 is LNHDA and CDR2 is SQIVND (reference sequence). This CDR3 comprises 15 residues. V was clipped by 1 base and J by 5 bases; unmatched bases: 5. The data derive from a study of blood T cell repertoires in COVID-19. Overall study context: Acute and convalescent COVID-19 samples came from the United States, Italy and Spain. The cDNA or gDNA used as material had been derived from T cells, B-cell-depleted T cells, or PBMCs.

How the authors handled the data: How many nucleated cells were present was estimated from reference gene primer amplification. Data came from immunoSEQ multiplex PCR; TCRdb stores just in-frame clones and leaves some out. The V and J calls and clone size were taken over from that table, and D and trimming were inferred from the DNA. Of about 250,000 clones in the sample, roughly 86% were seen once. The chain links TRBV19 to TRBJ1-5, with TRBD1 identical over 7 bases. Material: peripheral blood. The TCR originated in a woman aged 55 to 70 who had recovered from COVID-19. This chain's CDR3 is CASSIGDSPHQPQHF. DNA of the CDR3: TGTGCCAGTAGTATAGGGGACAGTCCTCATCAGCCCCAGCATTTT. Complete variable domain (other parts from reference TRBV19 and TRBJ1-5): DGGITQSPKYLFRKEGQNVTLSCEQNLNHDAMYWYRQDPGQGLRLIYYSQIVNDFQKGDIAEGYSVSREKKESFPLTVTSAQKNPTAFYLCASSIGDSPHQPQHFGDGTRLSIL.